This T cell receptor (beta chain) derives from a study of shared clonotypes between healthy human individuals. Generated by immunoSEQ multiplex PCR, the TCRdb table keeps only in-frame clones and is missing some. The repertoire holds more than 850,000 clones, with around 78% as singletons. The sample taken for sequencing was memory CD4+ T cells from PBMCs. Subset indicated: CD45RA-negative fraction. The receptor was derived from a man between 18 and 29 years old in good health. Some clones in this sample may be carry-over from other donors' samples.

The CDR3 region has the DNA TGTGCCAGCACCCTACAGGGTTGGGGGAACACCGGGGAGCTGTTTTTT. Translating gives CASTLQGWGNTGELFF. This chain uses TRBV6-6 with TRBJ2-2; a weak D match, TRBD1 (6 bases). Trimming shortened V by 7 bases and J by 1 base, and 16 bases separated the two germline ends. Germline values: CDR1 MNHNY, CDR2 SVGAGI (reference sequence). The CDR3 is 16 amino acids.